The 24 T cell receptor beta chains listed next were all sequenced from one sample in a study of early T cells in non-severe SARS-CoV-2 infection. Each CDR3 protein gets one entry after TCRdb re-called the 5' RACE reads with MiXCR. The sample holds roughly 81,000 distinct CDR3 sequences, approximately 6% seen once. Input material: whole blood. The receptor source for this set is an adult who was a healthcare worker with PCR-confirmed SARS-CoV-2 infection or an uninfected control (not recorded which).

This clonotype was counted only a few times. The chain combines TRBV19 with TRBJ2-2, with D maybe TRBD1 (6 bases). The CDR3 loop spans 14 amino acids. Germline V CDR1 and CDR2: LNHDA, SQIVND (reference sequence). Between the trimmed V and J ends, which lost 4 bases and 5 bases, there was a span of 11 bases. This CDR3 reads CASSTGQWTGELFF. As DNA, the CDR3 is TGTGCCAGTAGTACCGGACAGTGGACCGGGGAGCTGTTTTTT.

The sample holds many counts of this clonotype. This sequence joins TRBV6-1 and TRBJ2-1; 9 bases agree with TRBD1. Germline V gives CDR1 MNHNS, CDR2 SASEGT. CDR3 size: 15 residues. The V gene end was trimmed by 4 bases and the J gene end by 3 bases; junction bases not matched to a gene: 4. The CDR3 nucleotides read TGTGCCAGCAGTGTCCGGGACAGGGTCTACAATGAGCAGTTCTTC. This sequence encodes CASSVRDRVYNEQFF.

The chain couples TRBV9 to TRBJ1-2, with D perhaps TRBD1 (5 bases). The V gene lost 3 bases and the J gene lost 4 bases, with 13 bases spanning the gap. The germline V gene has CDR1 SGDLS and CDR2 YYNGEE. The CDR3 consists of 14 residues. The CDR3: CASSAGPRIYGYTF. The CDR3, as DNA: TGTGCCAGCAGCGCGGGACCGCGGATCTATGGCTACACCTTC.

This clonotype was observed at least ten times. V and J are TRBV7-6 and TRBJ2-3; possibly TRBD2 for D (6 bases). V was trimmed by 5 bases and J by 5 bases, leaving 14 bases between them. Germline assignment: CDR1 SGHVS and CDR2 FNYEAQ. The CDR3 extends over 14 amino acids. The CDR3 nucleotides read TGTGCCAGCAGCCCTCCGGGGGAATTAGATACGCAGTATTTT. Translating it yields CASSPPGELDTQYF.

The gene calls are TRBV29-1 and TRBJ2-7, with D possibly being TRBD2 (6 bases). The CDR3 is 16 residues long. Trimming removed 0 bases at V and 4 bases at J, with 19 bases between. The germline V gene has CDR1 SQVTM and CDR2 ANQGSEA. DNA for the CDR3: TGCAGCGTTGAAGATCATCGGCAGGGAGGCGTATACGAGCAGTACTTC. Protein sequence: CSVEDHRQGGVYEQYF.

This rearrangement joins TRBV3-1 to TRBJ1-6, with TRBD1 matching 7 bases. V lost 1 base, J lost 9 bases, and 3 bases stayed unmatched. CDR1 is LGHDT and CDR2 is YNNKEL in the germline V gene (reference sequence). CDR3 length: 14 residues. The DNA of the CDR3 is TGTGCCAGCAGCCAAGGGACAGGTTTTTCACCCCTCCACTTT. This sequence encodes CASSQGTGFSPLHF.

There are many counts of this clonotype. The chain uses TRBV4-2 and TRBJ2-7, with 9 bases that match TRBD1. This CDR3 is 18 amino acids long. CDR1 is LGHNA and CDR2 is YNFKEQ in the germline V gene. V was pared by 0 bases and J by 3 bases, with 12 bases of the junction left unmatched. The CDR3 DNA reads TGTGCCAGCAGCCAAGATAGACAGGGGGACCCAGTTTTCTACGAGCAGTACTTC. Translation: CASSQDRQGDPVFYEQYF.

The rearrangement joins TRBV5-5 to TRBJ2-3; 7 bases map to TRBD1. CDR3 length equals 15 residues. Trimming took 1 base from V and 2 from J; bases not matched to a gene: 4. In germline, CDR1 is SGHKS, CDR2 YYEKEE (reference sequence). CDR3 protein: CASSLLQGNTDTQYF. The CDR3 DNA reads as TGTGCCAGCAGCTTGTTACAGGGGAACACAGATACGCAGTATTTT.

The chain combines TRBV6-5 with TRBJ1-2; TRBD1 matches 8 bases. The CDR3 runs to 14 residues. In germline, CDR1 is MNHEY, CDR2 SVGAGI. Unmatched junction bases numbered 9, after V lost 4 bases and J lost 8 bases. The CDR3 protein is CASSFSQGAGGYTF. The DNA for the CDR3 is TGTGCCAGCAGTTTCTCCCAGGGGGCCGGCGGCTACACCTTC.

This clonotype was recorded at least ten times. The chain recombines TRBV6-5 with TRBJ2-7; D unresolved. CDR1 is MNHEY and CDR2 is SVGAGI in the germline V gene. V shed 1 base and J shed 2 bases, with 9 bases lying between them. The length of the CDR3 is 14 residues. The CDR3 region has the DNA TGTGCCAGCAGTTACTTGGCAACTCCCTACGAGCAGTACTTC. Its protein product is CASSYLATPYEQYF.

The genes are TRBV20-1 and TRBJ2-1, with TRBD2 matching 8 bases. V trimming: 6 bases; J trimming: 6 bases; junction bases outside the gene matches: 10. There are 14 residues in the CDR3. The V gene's germline CDR1 is DFQATT and CDR2 SNEGSKA (reference sequence). This CDR3 is CSARTSRSGNEQFF. CDR3 DNA: TGCAGTGCGCGGACTAGCCGGAGCGGCAATGAGCAGTTCTTC.

This clonotype was picked up a small number of times. The chain employs TRBV5-4 and TRBJ2-2; D may correspond to TRBD1 or TRBD2 (5 bases each). Germline CDR1 and CDR2: SGHNT and YYREEE (reference sequence). The CDR3 covers 17 residues. Trimming shortened V by 0 bases and J by 2 bases, and 14 bases separated the two germline ends. CDR3 DNA: TGTGCCAGCAGCTTGGGCCTAGCAAGGGGAAACACCGGGGAGCTGTTTTTT. Residues: CASSLGLARGNTGELFF.

This clonotype occurred a few times. The rearrangement links TRBV20-1 to TRBJ1-6; D remains unclear. V was pared by 4 bases and J by 7 bases, with 14 bases between. Germline CDR1 is DFQATT and CDR2 is SNEGSKA (reference sequence). CDR3 size: 14 residues. Here the CDR3 reads CSAKVEGENSPLHF. CDR3 coding DNA: TGCAGTGCTAAGGTGGAGGGCGAAAATTCACCCCTCCACTTT.

This clonotype was counted ten times or more. The chain is built from TRBV16 and TRBJ1-2; no reliable D call. Germline V lookup: CDR1 KGHSY, CDR2 FQNENV. V shed 0 bases and J shed 1 base, with 9 bases lying between them. This CDR3 is 15 amino acids long. The CDR3 DNA sequence: TGTGCCAGCAGCCAATCAATTCCGAATAACTATGGCTACACCTTC. Translated, it gives CASSQSIPNNYGYTF.

This clonotype was seen a single time. One end of the junction varies from germline; a read error may be responsible. The V and J genes are TRBV5-4 and TRBJ1-1; D is unresolved. This CDR3 is built from 15 residues. CDR1 is SGHNT and CDR2 is YYREEE in the germline V gene (reference sequence). The DNA for the CDR3 is TGTGCCAGCAGCTTGGTAAACCGGGTTAACACTGAAGCTTTCTTC. Its protein product is CASSLVNRVNTEAFF.

This clonotype was observed a handful of times. The chain is built from TRBV4-3 and TRBJ2-7, with 11 bases aligning to TRBD1. Germline-derived CDR1 and CDR2 are LGHNA and YSLEER. The CDR3 consists of 19 residues. Trimming took 0 bases from V and 5 from J; bases not matched to a gene: 15. Here the CDR3 reads CASSQDYLPGQGDLDEQYF. For the CDR3, the DNA is TGCGCCAGCAGCCAAGATTATCTGCCGGGACAGGGGGACCTCGACGAGCAGTACTTC.

The rearrangement joins TRBV5-1 to TRBJ2-1, with 13 bases matching TRBD2. Per germline, CDR1 SGHRS and CDR2 YFSETQ. There are 16 residues in the CDR3. The junction had 4 bases not matched to a gene; V was cut back by 3 bases and J by 4 bases. The DNA for the CDR3 is TGCGCCAGCAGCTCGACTAGCGGGAGGTCGTACAATGAGCAGTTCTTC. Translated: CASSSTSGRSYNEQFF.

This clonotype was observed a few times. The rearrangement joins TRBV7-9 to TRBJ1-1; TRBD1 might be the D (6 bases). Trimming took off 5 bases at V and 5 bases at J, with 12 bases between the two ends. Per the germline V gene, CDR1 is SEHNR and CDR2 is FQNEAQ (reference sequence). The CDR3 runs to 13 residues. Here the CDR3 reads CASSATGLTEAFF. CDR3 coding DNA: TGTGCCAGCAGCGCAACAGGGTTGACTGAAGCTTTCTTT. Variable domain in full (rest from reference TRBV7-9 and TRBJ1-1): DTGVSQNPRHKITKRGQNVTFRCDPISEHNRLYWYRQTLGQGPEFLTYFQNEAQLEKSRLLSDRFSAERPKGSFSTLEIQRTEQGDSAMYLCASSATGLTEAFFGQGTRLTVV.

This clonotype appeared many times. The V call is TRBV27, the J call TRBJ2-7; 8 bases fit TRBD1. This CDR3 comprises 14 residues. The trim removed 6 bases at V and 2 bases at J, leaving 6 bases unmatched. Germline V gene lookup returns CDR1 MNHEY and CDR2 SMNVEV (reference sequence). The CDR3 spells CASSWKTGAYEQYF. As DNA, the CDR3 is TGTGCCAGCAGCTGGAAGACAGGGGCCTACGAGCAGTACTTC.

This clonotype was seen repeatedly, ten times or more. This chain uses TRBV28 with TRBJ2-6; D is possibly TRBD2 (6 bases). This CDR3 contains 16 residues. The germline V gene encodes CDR1 MDHEN and CDR2 SYDVKM. Trimming took off 7 bases at V and 0 bases at J, with 13 bases between the two ends. The CDR3 DNA reads TGTGCCAGCACCCGACGGGAGAGCTCTGGGGCCAACGTCCTGACTTTC. It is translated as CASTRRESSGANVLTF.

This clonotype has a count of ten or more. The chain employs TRBV7-9 and TRBJ1-2, with a weak D call TRBD1 (6 bases). This CDR3 spans 13 amino acids. Per the germline V gene, CDR1 is SEHNR and CDR2 is FQNEAQ (reference sequence). With 3 bases removed from V and 4 bases from J, the gap between germline ends came to 9 bases. The CDR3 DNA follows: TGTGCCAGCAGCTTGCAGGGGACCTATGGCTACACCTTC. Protein: CASSLQGTYGYTF.

This clonotype was counted at least ten times. The chain uses TRBV28 and TRBJ1-2; D might be TRBD1 (6 bases). The CDR3 has 16 amino acids. Germline V gene lookup returns CDR1 MDHEN and CDR2 SYDVKM. The V end was cut by 1 base, the J end by 2 bases, with 14 bases between. In nucleotides, the CDR3 is TGTGCCAGCAGTTTATTACAGGGAACTTCAAACTATGGCTACACCTTC. Its protein is CASSLLQGTSNYGYTF.

The chain is built from TRBV18 and TRBJ1-5; unclear D gene. CDR1 is KGHSH, CDR2 LQKENI, per germline. CDR3 length: 16 residues. Trimming shortened V by 8 bases and J by 1 base, and 18 bases separated the two germline ends. The CDR3 DNA follows: TGTGCCAGCGCAATGGAAGGGTTTCGAAGCAATCAGCCCCAGCATTTT. As protein: CASAMEGFRSNQPQHF.

This clonotype was seen repeatedly, ten times or more. In DNA form, the CDR3 reads TGTGCCAGCAGCTTGAGCGGGACCGACTACGAGCAGTACTTC. This gives the protein CASSLSGTDYEQYF. The gene calls are TRBV11-2 and TRBJ2-7; 7 nucleotides match TRBD2. The CDR3 sequence is 14 residues long. After removal of 3 bases from V and 3 bases from J, the junction contained 5 bases not matched to a gene. Looked up from germline, CDR1 is SGHAT and CDR2 is FQNNGV.